This TCR beta chain was retrieved from a study of blood T cell repertoires in COVID-19 (dated by TCRdb to about 2020). Study-level background: Collaborator samples came from the United States, Italy and Spain and covered acute and convalescent phases of COVID-19. The prospective study material was composed of cDNA or gDNA derived from T cells, B-cell-depleted T cells, or PBMCs. Deeply sampled blood TCRbeta repertoires from subjects exposed to, actively infected with, or recovered from COVID-19 were included in the dataset. The repertoires were made available in a free public database intended to serve as a resource for research on the immune response to SARS-CoV-2. The samples were drawn from two sources: the first 160 participants of the ongoing ImmuneRACE study, and 1,000 to 1,500 subjects contributed by 6 global collaborators. The sample metadata nearly always contained a de-identified subject ID, COVID-19 status, age in years and sex. Where available, HLA class I and class II types were obtained from metadata supplied by the sample provider rather than from assay-based typing. Paper-wide results and their limitations: The amount of clinical and demographic metadata varied by source and participant and was provided uncurated.

TCRbeta CDR3 regions were amplified from genomic DNA using the immunoSEQ Assay, a bias-controlled multiplex PCR. Per the original workflow: Nucleated cell counts per sample were estimated from amplification of reference gene primers within the assay. Sequence reads were collapsed and filtered to measure the absolute abundance of every unique TCRbeta CDR3 rearrangement. For each sample, productive Simpson clonality was calculated as the square root of Simpson's diversity index across productive rearrangements. In its TCRdb copy, this immuneACCESS table keeps in-frame sequences only and misses some clones. Where compared with another copy, unresolved V genes explain less than half of these, and the others have no known cause. V and J calls and clone size are given by that table; D and trimming were obtained from the DNA. Present in this sample are under 130,000 clones, over 70% of which were seen just once. The top ten clonotypes cover approximately 12% of the sample.

Whole blood was collected in K2EDTA tubes by collaborating institutions according to the institutions' own protocols. For TCRbeta analysis, collaborator samples were shipped as frozen whole blood, as isolated PBMCs, or as DNA extracted from either sample type. The CDR3 runs 12 amino acids, cysteine and phenylalanine included. The sequence is cut down to CDR3 DNA, 36 bases in frame from base 1. V and J lose 3 bases and 6 bases, and a span of 6 bases separates them. From a lookup of the germline V gene, CDR1 and CDR2 are MNHEY and SVGAGI. Turning to this clone: Its antigen is not yet known. It has no much larger one-base neighbor in the sample; base qualities were not kept.

This TCR was sampled from a human donor in a cohort sampled during active or convalescent COVID-19. The sequencing input was peripheral blood. The chain uses TRBV6-5 and TRBJ1-5; tentative D gene TRBD1, with 5 bases matching. The CDR3 sequence is CASSYGAQPQHF. The nucleotide sequence reads as follows: TGTGCCAGCAGTTATGGGGCTCAGCCCCAGCATTTT.